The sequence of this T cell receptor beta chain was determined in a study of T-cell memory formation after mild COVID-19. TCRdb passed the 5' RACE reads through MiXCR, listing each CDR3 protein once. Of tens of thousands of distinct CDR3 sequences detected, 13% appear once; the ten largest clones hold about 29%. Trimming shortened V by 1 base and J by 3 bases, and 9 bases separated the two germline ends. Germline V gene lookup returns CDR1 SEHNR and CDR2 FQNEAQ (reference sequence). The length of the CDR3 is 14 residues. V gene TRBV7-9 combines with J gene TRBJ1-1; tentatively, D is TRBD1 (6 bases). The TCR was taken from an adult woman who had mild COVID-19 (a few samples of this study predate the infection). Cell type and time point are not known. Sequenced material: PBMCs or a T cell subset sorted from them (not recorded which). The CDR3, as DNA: TGTGCCAGCAGCTTAGTGTCAGGGGACACTGAAGCTTTCTTT. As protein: CASSLVSGDTEAFF.